This T cell receptor beta chain is drawn from a study of blood T cell repertoires in COVID-19. Overall study: The United States, Italy and Spain supplied acute and convalescent COVID-19 samples. PBMCs, B-cell-depleted T cells, or T cells were the source of the cDNA or gDNA that made up the material.

The CDR3 runs 18 residues. V was cut by 2 bases and J by 4 bases, with 21 bases left in between. The V gene's germline CDR1 is SGHRS and CDR2 YFSETQ. Study processing details: Reference gene primer amplification gave estimated nucleated cell counts. Clones were read by immunoSEQ multiplex PCR, and TCRdb kept only the in-frame ones, dropping some. Clone size and V and J calls were adopted from that table, with D and trimming inferred from the DNA. The sample includes around 160,000 clones, approximately 78% seen only once; the top ten take under 13%. V and J are TRBV5-1 and TRBJ2-2, with D perhaps matching TRBD1 (5 bases). This clonotype was sampled from a human donor in a cohort sampled during active COVID-19. Sequencing was done on a sample of peripheral blood. The CDR3 nucleotides read TGCGCCAGCAGCTTCCTTACCCAGGGAAGTGGTCGCACCGGGGAGCTGTTTTTT. Translation: CASSFLTQGSGRTGELFF.